These T cell receptor beta chains were read from a single sample in a study of beta chain features in type 1 diabetes. Profiled with immunoSEQ multiplex PCR; TCRdb holds only in-frame clones, not every one. Here the sample spans under 200,000 clones, 6.5% to 10% being singletons. The sample consisted of central memory CD4+ T cells from blood. The receptors were gathered from a woman in her late teens or twenties with type 1 diabetes. The CDR3 runs from the conserved cysteine through the conserved F or W. Each record gives: D gene, J gene, clone size, V gene, CDR3 DNA, CDR3 protein. D genes are given only for firm matches. Clone size is not always given. Where it is, it says once, few, many or a class for expanded clones.

D: -
J: TRBJ2-2
size: -
V: TRBV9
DNA: TGTGCCAGCAGCCCCACGCCCACTCAGGGTTCCGGGGAGCTGTTTTTT
CDR3: CASSPTPTQGSGELFF

D: TRBD1
J: TRBJ2-5
size: few
V: TRBV15
DNA: TGTGCCACCAGGGGACAGGCTGCGGAGGAGACCCAGTACTTC
CDR3: CATRGQAAEETQYF

D: -
J: TRBJ1-1
size: few
V: TRBV7-2
DNA: TGTGCCAGCAGCAGCCACGGAAGGGGCACTGAAGCTTTCTTT
CDR3: CASSSHGRGTEAFF

D: -
J: TRBJ1-1
size: few
V: TRBV25-1
DNA: TGTGCCAGCACCCGGCAGGGGATGAACACTGAAGCTTTCTTT
CDR3: CASTRQGMNTEAFF

D: -
J: TRBJ2-1
size: few
V: TRBV5-1
DNA: TGCGCCAGCAGCATTGAGGGGGACTCCTACAATGAGCAGTTCTTC
CDR3: CASSIEGDSYNEQFF

D: -
J: TRBJ1-2
size: -
V: TRBV7-8
DNA: TGTGCCAGCAGCTCGCAGTACGGGGATGGCTACACCTTC
CDR3: CASSSQYGDGYTF

D: TRBD1
J: TRBJ1-4
size: -
V: TRBV7-8
DNA: TGTGCCAGCAGCTCCGGACAGGGTGGGGAAAAACTGTTTTTT
CDR3: CASSSGQGGEKLFF

D: -
J: TRBJ1-6
size: -
V: TRBV25-1
DNA: TGTGCCAGCAGTGATAAATTTGGGACAATGAATTCACCCCTCCACTTT
CDR3: CASSDKFGTMNSPLHF

D: TRBD2
J: TRBJ2-7
size: few
V: TRBV10-3
DNA: TGTGCCATCAAATCTAGCGGGGCGACCTACGAGCAGTACTTC
CDR3: CAIKSSGATYEQYF

D: TRBD1
J: TRBJ2-3
size: -
V: TRBV18
DNA: TGTGCCAGCTCACCCCGGGACAGCTCCACAGATACGCAGTATTTT
CDR3: CASSPRDSSTDTQYF

D: -
J: TRBJ1-1
size: few
V: TRBV6-5
DNA: TGTGCCAGCAGACCATTCCAGGGAATCACTGAAGCTTTCTTT
CDR3: CASRPFQGITEAFF

D: TRBD1
J: TRBJ2-7
size: few
V: TRBV18
DNA: TGTGCCAGCTCTCCGACAGGGTACGAGCAGTACTTC
CDR3: CASSPTGYEQYF

D: TRBD2
J: TRBJ2-1
size: -
V: TRBV7-3
DNA: TGTGCCAGCAGCTTAGAGCGGGGAGTCTACAATGAGCAGTTCTTC
CDR3: CASSLERGVYNEQFF

D: -
J: TRBJ1-5
size: -
V: TRBV4-1
DNA: TGCGCCAGCAGCCAAGATAGGAGGCAGCCCCAGCATTTT
CDR3: CASSQDRRQPQHF

D: TRBD1
J: TRBJ2-5
size: -
V: TRBV7-2
DNA: TGTGCCAGCAGGGGACAGTCCCAAGAGACCCAGTACTTC
CDR3: CASRGQSQETQYF

D: -
J: TRBJ2-1
size: -
V: TRBV20-1
DNA: TGCAGTGCACAAAACCAGGTGGAGCAGTTCTTC
CDR3: CSAQNQVEQFF

D: TRBD2
J: TRBJ2-1
size: few
V: TRBV6-1
DNA: TGTGCCAGCACCCTTGGACTAGCTAGGGATGAGCAGTTCTTC
CDR3: CASTLGLARDEQFF

D: -
J: TRBJ1-6
size: few
V: TRBV5-1
DNA: TGCGCCAGCAGCTGGGGTGCGGGGGGCATGGATTCACCCCTCCACTTT
CDR3: CASSWGAGGMDSPLHF